Listed below are T cell receptor beta chains from one sample, sequenced in a study of response to subunit inactivated influenza vaccine. TCRdb analysed the RT-PCR reads with MiXCR anew, one entry per CDR3 protein. The table records 650,000 to 850,000 distinct CDR3 sequences, roughly 14% of them present only once. The source material was PBMCs from blood, sampled 14 to 15 days before vaccination. Receptor source: a man in his forties or fifties who received an inactivated influenza vaccine. Both conserved end residues are trimmed from each CDR3. A D gene is named only where the DNA matches it firmly. Only some rows state a clone size, as once, few, many or a class for expanded clones.

TRBV28	.	TRBJ1-2	few	ASSLTGGAHNYGYT
TRBV5-6	.	TRBJ1-6	few	ASTLWGLENSPLH
TRBV27	.	TRBJ2-7	few	ASTSSVKEQY
TRBV20-1	.	TRBJ2-1	.	SAYPSGIFGGLVGNEQF
TRBV6-2/TRBV6-3	.	TRBJ1-3	few	ASTEVQLGNTIY
TRBV6-1	.	TRBJ2-7	.	ASSELKGRLAGAYEQY
TRBV7-8	TRBD2	TRBJ2-2	many	ASSSGTSGRARTGELF
TRBV12-3/TRBV12-4	TRBD2	TRBJ2-1	many	ASSSPGTSGSWEQF
TRBV5-1	TRBD1	TRBJ2-2	few	ASSLDRGTNTGELF
TRBV2	.	TRBJ2-1	.	AGGSYNEQF
TRBV6-4	.	TRBJ2-3	.	ASSDRGKGTDTQY
TRBV6-2/TRBV6-3	TRBD2	TRBJ2-2	.	ASRGRGTHGTSGISGELF
TRBV5-5	.	TRBJ2-7	few	ASSLGTVAYEQY
TRBV4-1	.	TRBJ1-3	few	ASSRTPFTGNTIY